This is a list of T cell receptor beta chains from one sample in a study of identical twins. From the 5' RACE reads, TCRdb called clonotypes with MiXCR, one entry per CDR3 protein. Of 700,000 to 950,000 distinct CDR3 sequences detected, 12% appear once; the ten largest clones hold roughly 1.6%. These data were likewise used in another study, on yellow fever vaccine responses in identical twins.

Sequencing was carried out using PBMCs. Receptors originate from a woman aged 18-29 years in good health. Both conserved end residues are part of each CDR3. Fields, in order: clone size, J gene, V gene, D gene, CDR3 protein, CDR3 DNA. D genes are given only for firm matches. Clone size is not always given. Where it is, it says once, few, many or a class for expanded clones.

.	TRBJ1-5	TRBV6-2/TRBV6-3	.	CASSYWDTGNNQPQHF	TGTGCCAGCAGTTACTGGGATACAGGGAACAATCAGCCCCAGCATTTT
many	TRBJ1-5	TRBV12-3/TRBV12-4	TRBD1	CASSSGGQGKPQHF	TGTGCCAGCAGTTCCGGGGGACAGGGAAAACCCCAGCATTTT
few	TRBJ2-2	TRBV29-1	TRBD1	CSVGQGDTGELFF	TGCAGCGTGGGACAGGGTGATACCGGGGAGCTGTTTTTT
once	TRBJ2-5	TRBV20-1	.	CSARGRVGKGLQETQYF	TGCAGCGCTAGAGGGCGTGTCGGAAAGGGGCTCCAAGAGACCCAGTACTTC
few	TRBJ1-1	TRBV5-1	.	CASRSNREVGTEAFF	TGCGCCAGCAGGAGTAACAGGGAGGTGGGCACTGAAGCTTTCTTT
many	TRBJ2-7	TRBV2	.	CASSEGYEQYF	TGTGCCAGCAGTGAAGGCTACGAGCAGTACTTC
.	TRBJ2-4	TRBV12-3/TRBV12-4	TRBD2	CASSFGAGGGNIQYF	TGTGCCAGCAGTTTTGGAGCGGGAGGGGGGAACATTCAGTACTTC
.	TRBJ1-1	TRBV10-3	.	CAIKGGAANMNTEAFF	TGTGCCATCAAGGGAGGGGCAGCCAACATGAACACTGAAGCTTTCTTT
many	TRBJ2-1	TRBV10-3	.	CAISELSGPSYNEQFF	TGTGCCATCAGTGAGTTGAGCGGGCCTTCCTACAATGAGCAGTTCTTC
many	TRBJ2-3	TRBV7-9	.	CASSFQEGLGTQYF	TGTGCCAGCAGCTTCCAGGAGGGCCTTGGCACGCAGTATTTT
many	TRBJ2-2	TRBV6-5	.	CASSYGGAIASGELFF	TGTGCCAGCAGTTACGGGGGCGCAATAGCCTCGGGGGAGCTGTTTTTT
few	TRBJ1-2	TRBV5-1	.	CASGTVDYGYTF	TGCGCCAGCGGGACGGTGGACTATGGCTACACCTTC
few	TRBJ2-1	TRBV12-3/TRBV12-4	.	CASSALGVANEQFF	TGTGCCAGCAGTGCCCTCGGGGTAGCCAATGAGCAGTTCTTC
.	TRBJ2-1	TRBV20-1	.	CSARVANYNEQFF	TGCAGTGCTAGAGTGGCTAACTACAATGAGCAGTTCTTC
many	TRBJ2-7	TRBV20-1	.	CSARDGAGGTYEQYF	TGCAGTGCTAGAGATGGAGCTGGAGGTACCTACGAGCAGTACTTC
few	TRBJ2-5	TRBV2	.	CASSEGPSPETQYF	TGTGCCAGCAGTGAAGGGCCAAGCCCAGAGACCCAGTACTTC
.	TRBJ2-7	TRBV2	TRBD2	CASSYRLAGVSPYEQYF	TGTGCCAGCAGCTACCGACTAGCGGGAGTGTCCCCCTACGAGCAGTACTTC
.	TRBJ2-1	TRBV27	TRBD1	CASSFVTGLNNEQFF	TGTGCCAGCAGTTTTGTGACAGGGTTGAACAATGAGCAGTTCTTC
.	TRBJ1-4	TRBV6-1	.	CASRELNDEKLFF	TGTGCCAGCAGGGAGTTAAACGATGAAAAACTGTTTTTT
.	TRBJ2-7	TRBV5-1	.	CASSLAFGSPYEQYF	TGCGCCAGCAGCTTGGCCTTCGGGAGTCCCTACGAGCAGTACTTC
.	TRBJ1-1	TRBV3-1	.	CASSQERARGNTEAFF	TGTGCCAGCAGCCAAGAAAGGGCCAGGGGGAACACTGAAGCTTTCTTT
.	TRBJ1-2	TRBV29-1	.	CSLDGPTNYGYTF	TGCAGCCTTGACGGGCCGACTAACTATGGCTACACCTTC
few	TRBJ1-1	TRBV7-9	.	CASSLRDANTEAFF	TGTGCCAGCAGCTTACGGGACGCCAACACTGAAGCTTTCTTT
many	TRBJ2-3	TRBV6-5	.	CASSSELDTQYF	TGTGCCAGCAGTTCAGAGTTAGATACGCAGTATTTT
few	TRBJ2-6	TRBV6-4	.	CASSRLVGQPKINVLTF	TGTGCCAGCAGTCGACTCGTGGGGCAACCGAAAATTAACGTCCTGACTTTC
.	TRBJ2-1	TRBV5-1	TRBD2	CASSLELAGVDEQFF	TGCGCCAGCAGCTTGGAACTAGCGGGAGTGGATGAGCAGTTCTTC
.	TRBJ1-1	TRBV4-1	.	CASSQGGGGGTEAFF	TGCGCCAGCAGCCAAGGGGGAGGGGGGGGTACTGAAGCTTTCTTT
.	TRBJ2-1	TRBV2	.	CASSGQRNHNEQFF	TGTGCCAGCAGTGGACAGAGAAACCACAATGAGCAGTTCTTC
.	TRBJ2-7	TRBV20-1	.	CSARVGGMAYEQYF	TGCAGTGCTAGAGTTGGGGGGATGGCCTACGAGCAGTACTTC
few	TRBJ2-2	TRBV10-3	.	CAISESYRGQTGELFF	TGTGCCATCAGTGAGTCTTACCGGGGCCAGACCGGGGAGCTGTTTTTT
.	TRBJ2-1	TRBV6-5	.	CASSSHPSATILF	TGTGCCAGCAGTTCCCACCCGTCCGCGACGATCCTTTTC
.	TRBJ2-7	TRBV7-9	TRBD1	CASSISTGGAYEQYF	TGTGCCAGCAGCATCTCAACAGGGGGCGCCTACGAGCAGTACTTC
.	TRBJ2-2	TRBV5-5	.	CASSRYIGELFF	TGTGCCAGCAGCAGGTACATCGGGGAGCTGTTTTTT
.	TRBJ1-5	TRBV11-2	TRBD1	CASSLDAGGRPQHF	TGTGCCAGCAGCTTAGACGCAGGGGGTCGGCCCCAGCATTTT
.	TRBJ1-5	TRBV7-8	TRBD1	CASSPRQGTWPQHF	TGTGCCAGCAGCCCAAGACAGGGGACTTGGCCCCAGCATTTT
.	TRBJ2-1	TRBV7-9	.	CASSPGVMSYNEQFF	TGTGCCAGCAGCCCAGGGGTTATGTCCTACAATGAGCAGTTCTTC
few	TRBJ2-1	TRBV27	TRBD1	CASRWGRTGKGEQFF	TGTGCCAGCAGGTGGGGGCGGACAGGGAAAGGTGAGCAGTTCTTC
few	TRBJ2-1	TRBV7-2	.	CASSPTVDNNEQFF	TGTGCCAGCAGCCCTACCGTGGATAACAATGAGCAGTTCTTC
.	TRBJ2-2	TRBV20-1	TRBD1	CSATGGAPHTGELFF	TGCAGTGCCACAGGGGGCGCCCCGCACACCGGGGAGCTGTTTTTT
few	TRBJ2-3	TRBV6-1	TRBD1	CASSRQGRTDTQYF	TGTGCCAGCAGTCGACAGGGGCGCACAGATACGCAGTATTTT
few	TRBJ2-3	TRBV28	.	CASSFQTLQNHPRGSEYF	TGTGCCAGCAGTTTCCAAACCCTCCAGAACCACCCCCGAGGTTCTGAGTATTTT
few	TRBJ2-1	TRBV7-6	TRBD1	CASSDQGAPGNEQFF	TGTGCCAGCAGCGACCAGGGGGCGCCGGGCAATGAGCAGTTCTTC
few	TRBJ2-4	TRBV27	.	CASSPQDRDWYIQYF	TGTGCCAGCAGTCCGCAGGACAGAGACTGGTACATTCAGTACTTC
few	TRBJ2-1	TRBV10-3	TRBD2	CAISESGSAPGLKTRGYYNEQFF	TGTGCCATCAGTGAGTCGGGGAGTGCTCCGGGACTAAAAACCCGGGGCTATTACAATGAGCAGTTCTTC
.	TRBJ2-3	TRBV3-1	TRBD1	CASKQGNTDTQYF	TGTGCCAGCAAACAGGGGAACACAGATACGCAGTATTTT
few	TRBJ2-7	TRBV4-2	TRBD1	CASSTLQSGTGPSPRGQYF	TGTGCCAGCAGCACCCTCCAATCGGGGACAGGTCCGTCGCCACGAGGGCAGTACTTC
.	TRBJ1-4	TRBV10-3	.	CAISELAGYEKLFF	TGTGCCATCAGTGAGCTTGCAGGCTATGAAAAACTGTTTTTT
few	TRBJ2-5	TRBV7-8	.	CASREQGRQETQYF	TGTGCCAGCAGGGAACAGGGAAGGCAAGAGACCCAGTACTTC
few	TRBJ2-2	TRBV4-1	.	CASSQATPSNTGELFF	TGCGCCAGCAGCCAAGCAACGCCTTCGAACACCGGGGAGCTGTTTTTT
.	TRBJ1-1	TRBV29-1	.	CSVERRSAFF	TGCAGCGTTGAAAGGCGGAGTGCTTTCTTT
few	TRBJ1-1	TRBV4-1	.	CASSQGAGRNTEAFF	TGCGCCAGCAGCCAAGGGGCAGGGCGGAACACTGAAGCTTTCTTT
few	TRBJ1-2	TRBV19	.	CASTWALDYGYTF	TGTGCCAGTACATGGGCGCTGGACTATGGCTACACCTTC
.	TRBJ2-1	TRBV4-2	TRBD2	CASSQEGAGSSYNEQFF	TGTGCCAGCAGCCAAGAGGGAGCGGGGAGCTCCTACAATGAGCAGTTCTTC